The clone carrying this T cell receptor beta chain was counted once. The sample comes from a study of blood T cell repertoires in COVID-19. Study at large: There were acute and convalescent COVID-19 samples, and they came from the United States, Italy and Spain. Sample material is recorded as cDNA or gDNA derived from T cells, B-cell-depleted T cells, or PBMCs.

The V segment lost 5 bases and the J segment 2 bases; nucleotides outside the gene matches: 11. The CDR3 has 18 amino acids. Germline assignment: CDR1 SGHNT and CDR2 YYREEE (reference sequence). Authors' methods: Nucleated cell counts were estimated from reference gene primer amplification. Produced via immunoSEQ multiplex PCR; TCRdb's table is partial and in-frame only. The DNA gave D and trimming, while V, J and clone size come from that table. The table lists about 360,000 clones, approximately 82% of them singletons. The origin of this receptor is a man between 25 and 39 years old with active or convalescent COVID-19. This chain links TRBV5-4 with TRBJ1-3, with TRBD1 identical over 12 bases. Input material: peripheral blood. The CDR3 DNA reads TGTGCCAGCAGGCCCGGGACAGGGGGCAAACTTGCTGGAAACACCATATATTTT. It translates to CASRPGTGGKLAGNTIYF.